This T cell receptor beta chain was retrieved from a study of blood T cell repertoires in COVID-19 (dated by TCRdb to the early 2020s). A note on the overall study: Samples covering the acute and convalescent phases of COVID-19 were provided by collaborators in the United States, Italy and Spain. Subjects who had been exposed to COVID-19, were actively infected with it, or had recovered from it provided the deeply sampled blood TCRbeta repertoires that made up the dataset. Samples came from the ongoing ImmuneRACE study (first 160 participants) plus 1,254 subjects from 6 global collaborators. A freely available public database, intended as a resource for researchers studying the immune response to SARS-CoV-2, is where the repertoires were released. Where HLA class I and class II types were available, the types were taken from metadata supplied by the sample provider, not from assay-based typing. The prospective study material was composed of cDNA or gDNA derived from T cells, B-cell-depleted T cells, or PBMCs. Nearly every sample came with metadata listing a de-identified subject ID, COVID-19 status, age in years and sex. Here is what the overall study found, with its caveats: The amount of clinical and demographic metadata varied by source and participant and was provided uncurated.

Of note for this clone: Its cognate antigen has yet to be identified. It has no much larger one-base neighbor in the sample; base qualities were not kept.

Trimming removed 0 bases from V and 5 bases from J, leaving 17 bases between the germline ends. CDR1 LGHNA and CDR2 YSLEER were looked up in the germline V gene. Spanning cysteine to phenylalanine, the CDR3 consists of 17 amino acids. Of the read, only the CDR3 DNA is kept; its 51 bases are in frame from base 1. One collaborating source in Seattle enrolled patients while the patients were actively infected and followed the patients over time throughout the course of disease. Each collaborating institution followed its own protocols to collect whole blood in K2EDTA tubes. For TCRbeta analysis, collaborators shipped samples in one of three forms: frozen whole blood, isolated PBMCs, or DNA extracted from either of those sample types. The immunoSEQ Assay, a bias-controlled multiplex PCR, was used to amplify TCRbeta CDR3 regions from genomic DNA. The paper's data handling went like this. The number of nucleated cells in each sample was estimated by amplification of reference gene primers within the assay. To quantify the absolute abundance of each unique TCRbeta CDR3 rearrangement, sequence reads were collapsed and filtered. For each sample, productive Simpson clonality was calculated by taking the square root of Simpson's diversity index across productive rearrangements. The clones in this table, taken by TCRdb from immuneACCESS, are in-frame only. Not every clone is retained; where verified, under half of the shortfall comes from an unresolved V gene, and the cause of the rest is unknown. That table supplies the V and J calls and clone size; D and trimming were determined from the DNA. Counted in this sample were some 180,000 clones; about 88% of them appeared once. In total, the top ten clones hold just over 2.5% of the sample.

Sequenced sample: peripheral blood. This clonotype was obtained from a woman aged 80 or over with COVID-19, enrolled during active disease. This chain joins TRBV4-3 to TRBJ2-1; there is no confident call for the D gene. The CDR3 corresponds to CASSQERQTLFNNEQFF. DNA sequence: TGCGCCAGCAGCCAAGAACGTCAGACATTGTTCAACAATGAGCAGTTCTTC.